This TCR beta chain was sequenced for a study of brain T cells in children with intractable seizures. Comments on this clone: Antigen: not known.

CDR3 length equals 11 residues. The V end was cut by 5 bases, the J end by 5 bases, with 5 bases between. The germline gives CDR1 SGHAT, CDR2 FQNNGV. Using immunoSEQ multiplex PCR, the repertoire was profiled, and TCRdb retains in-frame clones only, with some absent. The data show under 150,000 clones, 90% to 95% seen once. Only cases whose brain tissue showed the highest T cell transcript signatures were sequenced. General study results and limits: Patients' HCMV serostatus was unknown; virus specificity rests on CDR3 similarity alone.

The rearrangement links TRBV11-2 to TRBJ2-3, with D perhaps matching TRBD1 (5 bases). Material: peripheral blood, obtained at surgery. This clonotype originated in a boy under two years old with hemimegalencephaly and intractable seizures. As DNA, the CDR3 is TGTGCCAGCAGCACAGGAGATACGCAGTATTTT. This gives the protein CASSTGDTQYF.